A single T cell receptor beta chain is shown here with its context. Its cognate antigen is unknown. Looked up from germline, CDR1 is DFQATT and CDR2 is SNEGSKA (reference sequence). CDR3 length: 14 residues. Trimming left V 1 base short and J 5 bases short, with 12 bases between. By flow cytometry, patients selected for sequencing had shown an expansion of CD8+CD57+ cells. Patients uniformly had severe acquired aplastic anemia. The data are from a study of CD8+CD57+ T cells in acquired aplastic anemia. Study background: Sorted CD4+ and CD8+ cell DNA averaged about 3 ug. Study results and caveats: Some 31 shared CD8+ CDR3s appeared highly expressed within patients' immunodominant clones.

The use of genomic DNA as template underpinned the TCR beta VDJ and CDR3 profiling. TCRdb re-analysed the reads in MiXCR, keeping a single row per CDR3 protein. The sample lists 150,000 to 200,000 distinct CDR3 sequences; about 64% were seen once. Sequenced: sorted CD4+, CD8+, or CD8+CD57+ T cells (not recorded which) from PBMCs. This chain links TRBV20-1 with TRBJ2-1; a weak D match, TRBD1 (6 bases). The TCR sequence derives from a human donor with aplastic anemia. CDR3: CSARAWTDHNEQFF. CDR3 coding DNA: TGCAGTGCTAGAGCCTGGACAGACCACAATGAGCAGTTCTTC.